The clone carrying this T cell receptor (beta chain) was detected only once. The antigen is not known. Profiling relied on immunoSEQ multiplex PCR, and the TCRdb table lists in-frame clones only, not all of them. The sample shows around 510,000 clones, 95% to 96% of them seen only once. The data belong to a study of shared clonotypes between healthy human individuals. General study findings and limits: Some clonotypes were shared by all four sorted-subset donors, while others were not shared. The non-shared ones had lower generation probabilities than the shared ones.

Trimming cost V 7 bases and J 1 base, with 13 bases left between them. Germline values: CDR1 LNHDA, CDR2 SQIVND (reference sequence). The CDR3 covers 15 residues. This TCR derives from a woman in her 30s in good health. The rearrangement uses TRBV19 and TRBJ2-2; TRBD1 is a possible D gene (6 bases). What was sequenced was naive CD4+ T cells sorted from blood. Documented subset: CD45RA+ positively selected. CDR3 in amino acids: CASIDGQMNTGELFF. The CDR3 DNA reads as TGTGCCAGTATTGACGGACAGATGAACACCGGGGAGCTGTTTTTT.